This T cell receptor (beta chain) was identified during a study of technical replicates of blood from several donors. Using immunoSEQ multiplex PCR, the repertoire was profiled, and TCRdb retains in-frame clones only, with some absent. The sample holds several thousand clones, about 96% seen once. The CDR3 totals 15 residues. Germline assignment: CDR1 LGHNA and CDR2 YNFKEQ. V was shortened by 0 bases and J by 5 bases, with 11 bases between the two germline ends. This clonotype originated in a human donor in good health. Material: PBMCs. This sequence joins TRBV4-2 and TRBJ1-5; TRBD1 is a possible D gene (6 bases). Here the CDR3 DNA reads TGTGCCAGCAGCCAAGATCGGGACACCCATCAGCCCCAGCATTTT. Translated: CASSQDRDTHQPQHF.